Shown below are 21 T cell receptor beta chains from a single sample sequenced in a study of blood T cell repertoires in COVID-19. Clones were read by immunoSEQ multiplex PCR, and TCRdb kept only the in-frame ones, dropping some. The sample has some 240,000 clones, 75% to 90% seen once. Sample: peripheral blood. These receptors all stem from a woman in her 70s with COVID-19, enrolled during active disease.

J is TRBJ2-5 and V is TRBV2; D is uncertain. There are 14 residues in the CDR3. Germline V gene sequence: CDR1 SNHLY, CDR2 FYNNEI. Trimming shortened V by 5 bases and J by 1 base, and 11 bases separated the two germline ends. The CDR3 reads CASSLLPTQETQYF. CDR3 bases: TGTGCCAGCAGTCTCCTACCAACCCAAGAGACCCAGTACTTC.

The chain uses TRBV4-3 and TRBJ2-3; possibly TRBD2 for D (6 bases). The CDR3 covers 14 residues. Between the trimmed V and J ends, which lost 1 base and 4 bases, there was a span of 9 bases. Germline CDR1 and CDR2: LGHNA and YSLEER. CDR3 loop: CASSQGGGADTQYF. The CDR3 region has the DNA TGCGCCAGCAGCCAAGGCGGAGGGGCAGATACGCAGTATTTT.

The genes are TRBV14 and TRBJ2-7; weak D call: TRBD2 (5 bases). The CDR3 length is 13 residues. Per germline, CDR1 SGHDN and CDR2 FVKESK. The V and J ends lost 0 bases and 7 bases respectively, with 10 bases between them. The CDR3: CASSQDLAREQYF. The CDR3 region has the DNA TGTGCCAGCAGCCAAGATCTAGCACGGGAGCAGTACTTC.

This clone has just a few counts. The J gene is TRBJ2-1, the V gene TRBV19; TRBD2 matches at 7 bases. The CDR3 totals 15 residues. The germline V gene has CDR1 LNHDA and CDR2 SQIVND (reference sequence). With V trimmed by 3 bases and J by 7 bases, 9 bases remained unmatched. The CDR3 reads CASSIGGTTKNEQFF. CDR3 in DNA: TGTGCCAGTAGTATCGGGGGGACTACCAAAAATGAGCAGTTCTTC.

The sample holds one count of this clone. The chain is built from TRBV2 and TRBJ1-1; 8 nucleotides match TRBD1. Germline CDR1 SNHLY, CDR2 FYNNEI. The CDR3 contains 14 residues. V shed 7 bases, J shed 2 bases, and the junction held 6 bases outside the gene matches. The CDR3 region is CASTRQGTNTEAFF. The CDR3 nucleotides read TGTGCCAGCACGCGACAGGGGACAAACACTGAAGCTTTCTTT.

The chain employs TRBV7-3 and TRBJ2-3; 7 bases line up with TRBD2. The CDR3 is 16 residues long. V shed 1 base and J 2 bases; nucleotides not matched to a gene: 6. Germline values: CDR1 SGHTA, CDR2 FQGTGA. In DNA form, the CDR3 reads TGTGCCAGCAGCTTAATGGGTGGGACTAACACAGATACGCAGTATTTT. It encodes CASSLMGGTNTDTQYF.

This chain links TRBV27 with TRBJ2-5; D is undetermined. Trimming cost V 2 bases and J 5 bases, with 9 bases left between them. CDR1 is MNHEY and CDR2 is SMNVEV in the germline V gene (reference sequence). The CDR3 spans 13 residues. The CDR3 region is CASSLRPGETQYF. The CDR3, as DNA: TGTGCCAGCAGTTTACGCCCTGGCGAGACCCAGTACTTC.

To note about this clone: The germline gene is not matched at one end of the junction; a read error may be the cause. The rearrangement links TRBV20-1 to TRBJ2-7; 8 bases line up with TRBD2. Germline V gene data show CDR1 as DFQATT and CDR2 as SNEGSKA (reference sequence). The CDR3 contains 10 residues. The CDR3 bases are TGCAGCGCTGGAACCGGGACTAGTTTCTTC. This gives the protein CSAGTGTSFF.

The chain couples TRBV25-1 to TRBJ1-4, with a possible D match to TRBD1 (6 bases). Trimming took off 1 base at V and 4 bases at J, with 10 bases between the two ends. The CDR3 sequence is 15 residues long. Germline assignment: CDR1 MGHDK and CDR2 SYGVNS. The CDR3 here is CASSESGRGNEKLFF. The DNA for the CDR3 is TGTGCCAGCAGTGAATCAGGCAGGGGTAATGAAAAACTGTTTTTT.

The DNA for the CDR3 is TGTGCCTGGAGCGCCCGAGCCTACGAGCAGTACTTC. Protein sequence: CAWSARAYEQYF. The rearrangement uses TRBV30 and TRBJ2-7; D uncertain. V was trimmed by 3 bases and J by 2 bases, leaving 8 bases between them. Germline V CDR1 and CDR2: GTSNPN, SVGIG (reference sequence). This CDR3 region has 12 residues.

The CDR3 region has the DNA TGTGCCAGCAGCTTGGGGGGGAATAATCGTTCACCCCTCCACTTT. It yields the protein CASSLGGNNRSPLHF. The chain joins TRBV7-9 to TRBJ1-6, with D tentatively TRBD1 (5 bases). V was trimmed by 3 bases and J by 9 bases, leaving 15 bases between them. Germline lookup yields CDR1 SEHNR and CDR2 FQNEAQ (reference sequence). The CDR3 totals 15 residues. Together with reference TRBV7-9 and TRBJ1-6, the CDR3 gives the full variable domain: DTGVSQNPRHKITKRGQNVTFRCDPISEHNRLYWYRQTLGQGPEFLTYFQNEAQLEKSRLLSDRFSAERPKGSFSTLEIQRTEQGDSAMYLCASSLGGNNRSPLHFGNGTRLTVT.

V gene TRBV15 combines with J gene TRBJ2-7, with 8 bases lining up with TRBD1. The V segment lost 1 base and the J segment 3 bases; nucleotides outside the gene matches: 5. CDR3 size: 15 residues. Germline lookup yields CDR1 LNHNV and CDR2 YYDKDF (reference sequence). The CDR3 coding sequence is TGTGCCACCAGCAGAGGGGACAGGCAGTTCTACGAGCAGTACTTC. Translated: CATSRGDRQFYEQYF.

The chain combines TRBV28 with TRBJ1-2; no definite D call. Trimming shortened V by 3 bases and J by 6 bases, and 17 bases separated the two germline ends. Germline CDR1 reads MDHEN; CDR2 reads SYDVKM. There are 15 residues in the CDR3. In DNA form, the CDR3 reads TGTGCCAGCAGTTTCCCCCTTGGTCGGTCGCATGGCTACACCTTC. Its translation: CASSFPLGRSHGYTF.

The rearrangement joins TRBV12-3 or TRBV12-4 to TRBJ2-3; perhaps TRBD2 as D (6 bases). V was pared by 8 bases and J by 2 bases, with 8 bases between. The CDR3 is 12 amino acids. The CDR3 DNA follows: TGTGCCAGCGGGACTCCCACAGATACGCAGTATTTT. Its translation: CASGTPTDTQYF.

The J gene is TRBJ1-2, the V gene TRBV27; D is perhaps TRBD1 (5 bases). The CDR3 runs 16 residues. The V end was cut by 4 bases, the J end by 2 bases, with 17 bases between. Germline V gene lookup returns CDR1 MNHEY and CDR2 SMNVEV (reference sequence). This CDR3 reads CASSSGGGQINYGYTF. The CDR3 DNA is TGTGCCAGCAGTTCCGGGGGAGGGCAGATAAACTATGGCTACACCTTC.

The chain employs TRBV18 and TRBJ2-5; 9 bases are a match to TRBD1. The CDR3 runs to 16 residues. J lost 4 bases, V lost 3 bases, and 9 bases had no gene match. Per the germline V gene, CDR1 is KGHSH and CDR2 is LQKENI. In DNA form, the CDR3 reads TGTGCCAGCTCACCGGGACAGGGCGCCGTTGGAGAGACCCAGTACTTC. As protein: CASSPGQGAVGETQYF. The full variable domain, its missing parts supplied by reference TRBV18 and TRBJ2-5, is NAGVMQNPRHLVRRRGQEARLRCSPMKGHSHVYWYRQLPEEGLKFMVYLQKENIIDESGMPKERFSAEFPKEGPSILRIQQVVRGDSAAYFCASSPGQGAVGETQYFGPGTRLLVL.

This clone is a singleton in its sample. The CDR3 sequence is CASRPGTGLTEAFF. The DNA for the CDR3 is TGTGCAAGTCGCCCCGGGACAGGGCTCACTGAAGCTTTCTTT. The J gene is TRBJ1-1, the V gene TRBV12-2; the tabulated D call, TRBD1, remains unverified against the DNA. TRBV12-2 is an annotated pseudogene. The CDR3 runs 14 residues.

V usage is TRBV25-1 and J usage is TRBJ2-2; 7 bases are shared with TRBD2. The CDR3 loop spans 15 amino acids. CDR1 is MGHDK and CDR2 is SYGVNS in the germline V gene. Losses at the gene ends were 4 bases for V and 4 bases for J; bases not matched to a gene: 6. The CDR3, as DNA: TGTGCCAGCAGTGCATGGGGGGGAACCACCGGGGAGCTGTTTTTT. The encoded protein is CASSAWGGTTGELFF. The full variable domain, with the rest looked up from reference TRBV25-1 and TRBJ2-2, is EADIYQTPRYLVIGTGKKITLECSQTMGHDKMYWYQQDPGMELHLIHYSYGVNSTEKGDLSSESTVSRIRTEHFPLTLESARPSHTSQYLCASSAWGGTTGELFFGEGSRLTVL.

This clone occurred once. CDR3 DNA: TGTGCCAGCAGTACGGCAGGGGGCACGCAGTATTTT. This gives the protein CASSTAGGTQYF. J is TRBJ2-3 and V is TRBV7-8; 8 nucleotides match TRBD1. Looked up from germline, CDR1 is SGHVS and CDR2 is FQNEAQ. V trimming: 6 bases; J trimming: 9 bases; junction bases outside the gene matches: 5. The length of the CDR3 is 12 residues.

This clone is a singleton in its sample. This sequence joins TRBV29-1 and TRBJ1-1, with 11 positions matching TRBD1. The length of the CDR3 is 14 residues. The J segment lost 3 bases and the V segment lost 6 bases, leaving 6 bases of the junction unmatched. The V gene's germline CDR1 is SQVTM and CDR2 ANQGSEA. The CDR3 reads CSVAGGQGDTEAFF. The CDR3 nucleotides are TGCAGCGTGGCGGGGGGACAGGGGGACACTGAAGCTTTCTTT.

This rearrangement joins TRBV7-9 to TRBJ1-1, with 8 bases fitting TRBD1. From germline, CDR1 is SEHNR and CDR2 FQNEAQ (reference sequence). The V and J ends lost 5 bases and 3 bases, in that order; junction bases with no gene match: 5. The CDR3 totals 14 residues. The CDR3 spells CASSPGQDYTEAFF. The CDR3 DNA sequence: TGTGCCAGCAGCCCGGGACAGGACTACACTGAAGCTTTCTTT.